This T cell receptor (beta chain) was identified during a study of cytomegalovirus exposure and HLA in healthy donors. Findings and caveats of the study: Rare sequences made up most TCRs, while some public TCRs were found in many donors.

A remark on this clone: Its antigen is unknown.

The method was immunoSEQ multiplex PCR; TCRdb's version includes in-frame clones alone and lacks a portion of them. Of some 140,000 clones in the sample, about 80% are singletons; the top ten hold around 27%. V was pared by 5 bases and J by 3 bases, with 11 bases between. CDR1 is KGHSH and CDR2 is LQKENI in the germline V gene. CDR3 length: 13 residues. The genes are TRBV18 and TRBJ2-7, with D perhaps TRBD1 (7 bases). This clonotype was obtained from a man between 25 and 39 years old in good health and CMV-seropositive. The specimen sequenced was PBMCs. This chain's CDR3 is CASSSQGGYEQYF. The CDR3 nucleotides read TGTGCCAGCTCATCGCAGGGGGGCTACGAGCAGTACTTC. Full variable domain (rest looked up from reference TRBV18 and TRBJ2-7): NAGVMQNPRHLVRRRGQEARLRCSPMKGHSHVYWYRQLPEEGLKFMVYLQKENIIDESGMPKERFSAEFPKEGPSILRIQQVVRGDSAAYFCASSSQGGYEQYFGPGTRLTVT.